This entry features one T cell receptor (beta chain) sequence. Its specificity is not known. This sample stems from a study of T cells in localized non-small cell lung cancer. The CDR3 consists of 14 residues. The ends lost 8 bases at V and 3 bases at J; junction bases unmatched: 10. From germline, CDR1 is MNHNS and CDR2 SASEGT. Measured with immunoSEQ multiplex PCR; TCRdb has only the in-frame clones, and not every one. The sample holds approximately 41,000 clones, about nine tenths seen once. Study-wide findings and caveats: Uninvolved adjacent lung, not tumor, had the highest T cell clonality. Those with higher blood T cell density had longer overall survival. Adjacent lung tissue had a median about 50 of the top 100 clones found in the tumor.

Sequencing used peripheral blood mononuclear cells, obtained before any cancer treatment. The gene calls are TRBV6-1 and TRBJ2-7; TRBD2 matches 7 bases. This TCR derives from a male donor older than 55 with stage II lung adenocarcinoma. The CDR3 region has the DNA TGTGCCAGCGGATGGGGACTAAAGGGCTACGAGCAGTACTTC. Amino acids: CASGWGLKGYEQYF.